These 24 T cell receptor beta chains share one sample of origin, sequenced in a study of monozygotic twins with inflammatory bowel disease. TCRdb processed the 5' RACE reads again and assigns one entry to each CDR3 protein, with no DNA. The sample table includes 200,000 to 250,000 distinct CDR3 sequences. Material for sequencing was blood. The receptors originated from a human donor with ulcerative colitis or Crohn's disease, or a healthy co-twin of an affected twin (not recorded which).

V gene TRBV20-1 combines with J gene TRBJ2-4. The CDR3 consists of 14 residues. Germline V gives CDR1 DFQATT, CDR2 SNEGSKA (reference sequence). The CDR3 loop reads CSALTDLAKNIQYF.

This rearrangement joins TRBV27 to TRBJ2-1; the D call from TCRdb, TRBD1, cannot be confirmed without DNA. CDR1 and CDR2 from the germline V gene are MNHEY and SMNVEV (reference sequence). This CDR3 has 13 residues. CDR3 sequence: CASCLQGFDEQFF.

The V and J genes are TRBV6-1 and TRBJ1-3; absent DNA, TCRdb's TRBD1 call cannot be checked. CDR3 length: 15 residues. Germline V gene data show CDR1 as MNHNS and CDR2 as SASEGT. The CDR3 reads CASSPGTISGNTIYF.

The CDR3 protein is CASSLQRDYGHTF. V gene TRBV7-2 combines with J gene TRBJ1-2. CDR3 length: 13 residues. Germline V lookup: CDR1 SGHTA, CDR2 FQGNSA.

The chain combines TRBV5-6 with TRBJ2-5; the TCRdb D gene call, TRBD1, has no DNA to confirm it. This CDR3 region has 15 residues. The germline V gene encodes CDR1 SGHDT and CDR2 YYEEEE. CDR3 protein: CASSLAGGGQKTQYF. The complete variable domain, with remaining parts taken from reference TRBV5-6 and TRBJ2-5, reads DAGVTQSPTHLIKTRGQQVTLRCSPKSGHDTVSWYQQALGQGPQFIFQYYEEEERQRGNFPDRFSGHQFPNYSSELNVNALLLGDSALYLCASSLAGGGQKTQYFGPGTRLLVL.

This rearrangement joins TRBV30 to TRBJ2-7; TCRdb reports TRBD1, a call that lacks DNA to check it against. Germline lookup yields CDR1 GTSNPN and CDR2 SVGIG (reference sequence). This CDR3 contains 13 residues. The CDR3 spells CAWNRDRGREQYF.

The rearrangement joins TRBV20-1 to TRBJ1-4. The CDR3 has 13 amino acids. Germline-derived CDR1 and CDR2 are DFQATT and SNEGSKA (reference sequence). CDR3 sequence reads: CSAVDKTNEKLFF.

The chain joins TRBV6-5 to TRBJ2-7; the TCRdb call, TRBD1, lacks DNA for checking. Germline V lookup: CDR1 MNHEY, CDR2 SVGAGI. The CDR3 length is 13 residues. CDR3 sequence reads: CASSFGIRYEQYF.

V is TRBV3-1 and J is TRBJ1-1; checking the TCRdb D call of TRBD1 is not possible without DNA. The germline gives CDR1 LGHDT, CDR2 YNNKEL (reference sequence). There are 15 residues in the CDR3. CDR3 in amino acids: CASSQGGGAGDEAFF.

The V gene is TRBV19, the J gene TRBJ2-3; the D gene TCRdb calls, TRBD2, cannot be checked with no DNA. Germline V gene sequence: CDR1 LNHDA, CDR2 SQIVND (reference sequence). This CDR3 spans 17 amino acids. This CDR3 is CATRHTSGVSSTDTQYF.

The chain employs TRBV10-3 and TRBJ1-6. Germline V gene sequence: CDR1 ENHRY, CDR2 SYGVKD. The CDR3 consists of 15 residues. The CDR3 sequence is CAISESIRNNSPLHF.

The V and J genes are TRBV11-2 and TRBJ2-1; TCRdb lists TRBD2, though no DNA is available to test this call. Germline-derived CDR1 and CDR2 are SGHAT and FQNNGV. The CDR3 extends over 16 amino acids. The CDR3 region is CASSRDLAGGYNEQFF.

The CDR3 here is CASRSRWTGGNYEQYF. This chain connects TRBV27 to TRBJ2-7; TCRdb's D call of TRBD1 is untestable without DNA. The CDR3 runs 16 residues. The germline V gene encodes CDR1 MNHEY and CDR2 SMNVEV (reference sequence).

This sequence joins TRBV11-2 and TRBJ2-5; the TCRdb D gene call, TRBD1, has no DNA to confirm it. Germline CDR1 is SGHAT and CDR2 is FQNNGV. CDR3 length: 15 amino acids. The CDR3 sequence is CASSPRRTIQETQYF. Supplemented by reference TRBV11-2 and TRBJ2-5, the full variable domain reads EAGVAQSPRYKIIEKRQSVAFWCNPISGHATLYWYQQILGQGPKLLIQFQNNGVVDDSQLPKDRFSAERLKGVDSTLKIQPAKLEDSAVYLCASSPRRTIQETQYFGPGTRLLVL.

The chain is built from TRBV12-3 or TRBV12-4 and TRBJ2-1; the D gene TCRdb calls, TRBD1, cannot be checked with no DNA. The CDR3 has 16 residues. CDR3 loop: CASSLGRGGLMDEQFF.

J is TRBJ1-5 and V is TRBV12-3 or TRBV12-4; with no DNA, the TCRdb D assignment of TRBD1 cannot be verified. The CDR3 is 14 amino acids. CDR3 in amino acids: CASRGGTGNQPQHF.

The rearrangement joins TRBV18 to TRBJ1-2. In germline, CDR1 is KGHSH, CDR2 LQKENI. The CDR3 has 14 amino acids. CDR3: CASSPGVTDYGYTF.

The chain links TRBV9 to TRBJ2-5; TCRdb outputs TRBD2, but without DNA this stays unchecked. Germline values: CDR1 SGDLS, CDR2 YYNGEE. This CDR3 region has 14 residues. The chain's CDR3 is CASSPRLGPGTQYF. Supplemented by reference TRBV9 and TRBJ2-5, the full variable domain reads DSGVTQTPKHLITATGQRVTLRCSPRSGDLSVYWYQQSLDQGLQFLIQYYNGEERAKGNILERFSAQQFPDLHSELNLSSLELGDSALYFCASSPRLGPGTQYFGPGTRLLVL.

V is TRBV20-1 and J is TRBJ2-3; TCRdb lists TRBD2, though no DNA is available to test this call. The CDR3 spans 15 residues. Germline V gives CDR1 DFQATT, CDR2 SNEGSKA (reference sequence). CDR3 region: CSASIVPGRTGTQYF.

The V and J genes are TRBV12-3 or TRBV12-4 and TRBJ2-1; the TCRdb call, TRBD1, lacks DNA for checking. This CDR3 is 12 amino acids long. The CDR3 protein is CASSFGAGGQFF.

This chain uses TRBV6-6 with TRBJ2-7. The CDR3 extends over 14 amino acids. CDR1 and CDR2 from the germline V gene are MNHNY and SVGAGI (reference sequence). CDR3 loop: CASSYSTVTYEQYF.

The CDR3 here is CSVEIARGREKLFF. The chain carries TRBV29-1 and TRBJ1-4; TCRdb's D call, TRBD1, is unchecked because there is no DNA. CDR1 and CDR2 from the germline V gene are SQVTM and ANQGSEA. This CDR3 is 14 amino acids long.

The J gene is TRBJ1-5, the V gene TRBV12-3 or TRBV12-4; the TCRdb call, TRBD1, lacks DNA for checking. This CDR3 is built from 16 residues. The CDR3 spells CASIFLGQGAGQPQHF.

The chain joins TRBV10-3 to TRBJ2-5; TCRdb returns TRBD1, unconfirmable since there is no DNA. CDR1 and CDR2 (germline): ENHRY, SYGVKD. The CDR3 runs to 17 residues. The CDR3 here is CAISGSNQGLENETQYF.